Presented here are 10 T cell receptor beta chains from one specimen sequenced in a study of T cells in tuberculosis. Produced via immunoSEQ multiplex PCR; TCRdb's table is partial and in-frame only. The data hold 5,000 to 6,500 clones, with 97% observed a single time. Time point here: new active TB diagnosis, blood taken before or within 7 days of starting treatment. This specimen was PBMCs, taken at tuberculosis diagnosis. These receptors originate from an adult with tuberculosis.

J is TRBJ1-4 and V is TRBV2, with 8 nucleotides matching TRBD1. The CDR3 covers 14 residues. Trimming took 6 bases from V and 2 from J; bases not matched to a gene: 2. Germline values: CDR1 SNHLY, CDR2 FYNNEI. CDR3 bases: TGTGCCAGCAGCAGACAGGGGACTAATGAAAAACTGTTTTTT. Its translation is CASSRQGTNEKLFF.

V usage is TRBV9 and J usage is TRBJ2-1; 7 bases match TRBD2. The V and J ends lost 0 bases and 8 bases, in that order; junction bases with no gene match: 8. The CDR3 has 15 residues. Germline lookup yields CDR1 SGDLS and CDR2 YYNGEE. This CDR3 is CASSVGGRAMDEQFF. DNA for the CDR3: TGTGCCAGCAGCGTAGGGGGGAGGGCCATGGATGAGCAGTTCTTC.

The chain has TRBV9 and TRBJ1-6; tentatively, D is TRBD1 (6 bases). The CDR3 covers 15 residues. The V end was cut by 6 bases, the J end by 9 bases, with 19 bases between. CDR1 and CDR2 (germline): SGDLS, YYNGEE. The CDR3 DNA sequence: TGTGCCAGCAAGCGCGGCAGGGGACGTGGTTCACCCCTCCACTTT. It specifies CASKRGRGRGSPLHF.

J is TRBJ1-1 and V is TRBV2; D is possibly TRBD1 (5 bases). V was pared by 8 bases and J by 8 bases, with 15 bases between. Germline CDR1 SNHLY, CDR2 FYNNEI. The CDR3 runs to 12 residues. CDR3 DNA sequence: TGTGCCAGCGACGGGGGGGGAGGCGAAGCTTTCTTT. This sequence encodes CASDGGGGEAFF.

V usage is TRBV30 and J usage is TRBJ2-3, with D possibly matching TRBD2 (6 bases). The germline V gene has CDR1 GTSNPN and CDR2 SVGIG (reference sequence). V dropped 3 bases and J dropped 0 bases, with 10 bases sitting between them. The CDR3 contains 14 residues. The DNA of the CDR3 is TGTGCCTGGAGCAGCGGGTCTAGCACAGATACGCAGTATTTT. This codes for CAWSSGSSTDTQYF.

A single count supports this clone. J is TRBJ1-5 and V is TRBV6-4; 7 bases match TRBD1. The CDR3 runs 15 residues. Germline trimming cut 6 bases from V and 0 bases from J; bases unmatched to any gene: 5. Germline assignment: CDR1 MRHNA and CDR2 SNTAGT. This CDR3 is CASRNHRGSNQPQHF. As DNA, the CDR3 is TGTGCCAGCAGAAACCACAGGGGTAGCAATCAGCCCCAGCATTTT.

This chain connects TRBV4-1 to TRBJ1-2; a possible D gene is TRBD1 (6 bases). V was clipped by 2 bases and J by 4 bases, with 8 bases between them. The CDR3 runs to 13 residues. CDR1 and CDR2 (germline): MGHRA, YSYEKL. CDR3 sequence reads: CASSQTGSYGYTF. The CDR3 region has the DNA TGCGCCAGCAGCCAAACAGGGTCCTATGGCTACACCTTC.

This rearrangement joins TRBV5-4 to TRBJ2-3; D unclear. The CDR3 sequence is 15 residues long. Germline V CDR1 and CDR2: SGHNT, YYREEE (reference sequence). V was clipped by 0 bases and J by 1 base, with 9 bases between them. The CDR3 here is CASSLDGGGTDTQYF. The DNA of the CDR3 is TGTGCCAGCAGCTTGGATGGCGGTGGCACAGATACGCAGTATTTT.

This chain links TRBV7-3 with TRBJ2-1, with D perhaps matching TRBD1 (6 bases). V dropped 0 bases and J dropped 3 bases, with 12 bases sitting between them. This CDR3 contains 16 residues. From germline, CDR1 is SGHTA and CDR2 FQGTGA. The CDR3 region has the DNA TGTGCCAGCAGCTTAACAGGTCCGGACAGCTACAATGAGCAGTTCTTC. This codes for CASSLTGPDSYNEQFF.

This CDR3 reads CASSAGQDAYNEQFF. The CDR3 DNA reads as TGTGCCAGCAGCGCGGGACAGGACGCCTACAATGAGCAGTTCTTC. V gene TRBV6-4 combines with J gene TRBJ2-1; 8 positions agree with TRBD1. There are 15 residues in the CDR3. CDR1 and CDR2 from the germline V gene are MRHNA and SNTAGT. V was clipped by 6 bases and J by 2 bases; unmatched bases: 6.